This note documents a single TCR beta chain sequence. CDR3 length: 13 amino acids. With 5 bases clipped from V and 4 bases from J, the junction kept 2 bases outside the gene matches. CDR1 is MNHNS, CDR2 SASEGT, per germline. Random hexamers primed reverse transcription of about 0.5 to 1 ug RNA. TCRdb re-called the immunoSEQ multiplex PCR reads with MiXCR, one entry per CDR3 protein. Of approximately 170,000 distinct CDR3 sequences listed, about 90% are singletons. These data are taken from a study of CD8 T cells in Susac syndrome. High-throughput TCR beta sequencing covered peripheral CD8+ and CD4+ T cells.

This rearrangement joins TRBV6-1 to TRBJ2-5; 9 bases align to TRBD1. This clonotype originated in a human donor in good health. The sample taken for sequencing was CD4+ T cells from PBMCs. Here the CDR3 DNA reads TGTGCCAGCAGTCGGACAGGGGTAGAGACCCAGTACTTC. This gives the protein CASSRTGVETQYF.